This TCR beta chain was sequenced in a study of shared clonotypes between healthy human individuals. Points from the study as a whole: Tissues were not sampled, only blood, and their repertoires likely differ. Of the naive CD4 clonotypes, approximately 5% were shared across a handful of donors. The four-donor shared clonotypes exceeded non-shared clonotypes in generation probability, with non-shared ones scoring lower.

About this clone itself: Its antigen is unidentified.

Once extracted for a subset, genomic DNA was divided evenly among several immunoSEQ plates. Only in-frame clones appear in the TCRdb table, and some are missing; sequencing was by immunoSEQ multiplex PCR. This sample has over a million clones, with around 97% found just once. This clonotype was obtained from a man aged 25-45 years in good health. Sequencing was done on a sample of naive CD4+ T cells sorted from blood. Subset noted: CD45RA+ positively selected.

The CDR3 nucleotides are TGCGCCAGCAGCCCCCAGTTAGGAGAGGTAGAGCAGTACTTC. Translation gives CASSPQLGEVEQYF. The gene calls are TRBV5-1 and TRBJ2-7; no firm D call. V lost 4 bases and J lost 7, with 18 bases in between. The CDR3 spans 14 residues. Germline assignment: CDR1 SGHRS and CDR2 YFSETQ.